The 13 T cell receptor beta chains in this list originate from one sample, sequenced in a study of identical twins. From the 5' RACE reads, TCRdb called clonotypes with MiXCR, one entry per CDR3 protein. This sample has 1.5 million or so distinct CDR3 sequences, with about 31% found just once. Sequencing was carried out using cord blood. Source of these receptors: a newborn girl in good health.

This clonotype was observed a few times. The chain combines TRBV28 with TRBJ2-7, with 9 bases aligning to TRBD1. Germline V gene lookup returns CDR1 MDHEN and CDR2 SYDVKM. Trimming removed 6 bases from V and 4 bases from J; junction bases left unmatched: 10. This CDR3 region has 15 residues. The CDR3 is CASRSSGTGMYEQYF. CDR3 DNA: TGTGCCAGCAGATCCTCCGGGACAGGGATGTACGAGCAGTACTTC.

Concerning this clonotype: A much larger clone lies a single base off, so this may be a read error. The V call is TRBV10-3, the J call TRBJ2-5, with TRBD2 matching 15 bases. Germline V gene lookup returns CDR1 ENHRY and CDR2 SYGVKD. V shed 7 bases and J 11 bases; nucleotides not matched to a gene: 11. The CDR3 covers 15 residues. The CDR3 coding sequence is TGTGCCATCAAGGGACTAGCGGGGGGACCAAATGAGCAGTACTTC. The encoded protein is CAIKGLAGGPNEQYF.

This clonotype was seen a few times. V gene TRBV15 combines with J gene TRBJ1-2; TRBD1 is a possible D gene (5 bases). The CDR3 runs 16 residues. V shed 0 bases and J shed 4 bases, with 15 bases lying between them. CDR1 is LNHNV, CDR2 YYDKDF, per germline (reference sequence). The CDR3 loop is CATSRDFGSTGYGYTF. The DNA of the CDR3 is TGTGCCACCAGCAGAGATTTTGGCTCAACAGGCTATGGCTACACCTTC.

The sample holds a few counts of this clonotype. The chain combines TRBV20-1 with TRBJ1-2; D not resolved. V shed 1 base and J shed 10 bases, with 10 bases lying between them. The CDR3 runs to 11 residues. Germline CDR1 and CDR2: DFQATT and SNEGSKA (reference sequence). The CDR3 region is CSARGSKFYTF. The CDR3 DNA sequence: TGCAGTGCTAGAGGGTCCAAGTTCTACACCTTC.

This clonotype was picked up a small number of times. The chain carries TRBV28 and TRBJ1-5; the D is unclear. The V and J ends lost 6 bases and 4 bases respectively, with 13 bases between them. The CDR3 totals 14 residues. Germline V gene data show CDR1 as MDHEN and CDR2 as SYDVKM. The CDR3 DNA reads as TGTGCCAGCAGCCCCTTTCTTCCGAATCAGCCCCAGCATTTT. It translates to CASSPFLPNQPQHF.

CDR3 protein: CSADTSGRGDEQFF. CDR3 bases: TGCAGTGCCGATACTAGCGGGAGAGGGGATGAGCAGTTCTTC. The chain has TRBV20-1 and TRBJ2-1, with TRBD2 identical over 11 bases. This CDR3 contains 14 residues. V lost 6 bases and J lost 8; bases outside the gene matches: 9. CDR1 and CDR2 (germline): DFQATT, SNEGSKA (reference sequence).

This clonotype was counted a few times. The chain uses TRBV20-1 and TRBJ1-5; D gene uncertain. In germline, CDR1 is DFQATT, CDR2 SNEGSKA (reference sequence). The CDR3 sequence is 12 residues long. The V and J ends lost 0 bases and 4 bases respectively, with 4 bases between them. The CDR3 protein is CSARDLNQPQHF. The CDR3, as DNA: TGCAGTGCTAGAGACCTAAATCAGCCCCAGCATTTT.

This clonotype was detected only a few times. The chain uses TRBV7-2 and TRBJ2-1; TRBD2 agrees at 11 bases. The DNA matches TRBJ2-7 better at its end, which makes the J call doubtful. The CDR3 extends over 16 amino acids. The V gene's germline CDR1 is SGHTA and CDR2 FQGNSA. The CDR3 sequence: CASSRLAGTRYNEQYF. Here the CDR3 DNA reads TGTGCCAGCAGCCGACTAGCGGGAACCCGGTACAATGAGCAGTACTTC.

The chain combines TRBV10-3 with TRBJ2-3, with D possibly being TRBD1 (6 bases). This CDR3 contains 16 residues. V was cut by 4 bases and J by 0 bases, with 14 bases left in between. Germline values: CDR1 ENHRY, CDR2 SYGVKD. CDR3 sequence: CAISGSGTTSTDTQYF. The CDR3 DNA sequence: TGTGCCATCAGTGGCTCCGGGACAACAAGCACAGATACGCAGTATTTT.

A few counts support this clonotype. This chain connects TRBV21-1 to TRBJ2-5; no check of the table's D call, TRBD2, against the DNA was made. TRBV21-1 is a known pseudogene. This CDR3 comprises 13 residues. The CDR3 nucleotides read TGTGCCCGCCGGGATAGCCCTCAAGAGACCCAGTACTTC. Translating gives CARRDSPQETQYF.

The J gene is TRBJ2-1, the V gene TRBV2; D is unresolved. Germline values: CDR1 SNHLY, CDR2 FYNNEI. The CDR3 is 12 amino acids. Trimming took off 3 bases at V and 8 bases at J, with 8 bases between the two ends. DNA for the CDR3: TGTGCCAGCAGTGACAGGCCGGATGAGCAGTTCTTC. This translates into CASSDRPDEQFF. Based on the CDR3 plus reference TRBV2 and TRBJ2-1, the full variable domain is EPEVTQTPSHQVTQMGQEVILRCVPISNHLYFYWYRQILGQKVEFLVSFYNNEISEKSEIFDDQFSVERPDGSNFTLKIRSTKLEDSAMYFCASSDRPDEQFFGPGTRLTVL.

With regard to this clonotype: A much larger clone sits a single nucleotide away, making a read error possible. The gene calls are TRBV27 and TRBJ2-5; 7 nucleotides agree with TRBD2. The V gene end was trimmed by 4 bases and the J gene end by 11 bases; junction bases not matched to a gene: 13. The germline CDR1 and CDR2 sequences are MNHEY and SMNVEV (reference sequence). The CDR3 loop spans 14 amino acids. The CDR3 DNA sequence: TGTGCCAGCAGTTCAGCGGGGAGTTACAATGAGCAGTACTTC. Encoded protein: CASSSAGSYNEQYF.

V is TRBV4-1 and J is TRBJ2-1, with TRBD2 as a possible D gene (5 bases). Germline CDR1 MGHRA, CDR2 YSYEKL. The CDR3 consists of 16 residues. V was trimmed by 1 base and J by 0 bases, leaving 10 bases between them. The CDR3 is CASSQGERTSYNEQFF. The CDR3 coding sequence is TGCGCCAGCAGCCAAGGTGAGCGGACCTCCTACAATGAGCAGTTCTTC.